The source of this T cell receptor beta chain is a study of Siglec-9 on CD8 T cells in melanoma (dated by TCRdb to the late 2010s). For the wider study: In this study, researchers looked at how Siglec-9 is expressed on CD8+ T cells and what Siglec-9 does to regulate T cells within the melanoma tumor microenvironment. The investigation overall reported the following: According to the reported findings, Siglec-9 marked and regulated a subset of effector memory CD8+ T cells that seemed to build up inside melanoma tumors.

Library construction relied on the immunoSEQ multiplex PCR assay. TCRdb retrieved this table from immuneACCESS and kept in-frame rearrangements only. Not all clones are present; in checked studies, unresolved V genes account for under half, and no reason is known for the remainder. Counted in this sample were roughly 1,500 clones; roughly 61% of them appeared once. The top ten clones comprise around a sixth of the sample. Taken from cysteine to phenylalanine, the CDR3 has 15 residues. The DNA shown is the 45-base CDR3, in frame from base 1. As encoded in the germline V gene (reference sequence), CDR1 is MNHEY while CDR2 is SMNVEV. As concerns this clone: It has no known antigen specificity. No quality values exist for individual bases; no much larger clone is one base distant.

Input material: Siglec-9+ CD8+ T cells sorted from blood. The cell subset or site label here, explained by the study, means: CD8 T cells expressing Siglec-9. The sequence is built from TRBV27 and TRBJ2-5, with 7 junctional bases fitting TRBD2. With the DNA end fitting TRBJ2-7 better, the J assignment may be wrong. The TCR originated in a human donor in good health. The DNA reads as follows: TGTGCCAGCAGCTCCCGAGCGGGGAGGGCCTACGAGCAGTACTTC. Its protein product is CASSSRAGRAYEQYF.